This entry is about one T cell receptor (beta chain). The V gene's germline CDR1 is SGHDN and CDR2 FVKESK. Unmatched junction bases numbered 10, after V lost 3 bases and J lost 5 bases. CDR3 length: 15 amino acids. Enrollment of patients from Seattle took place during active infection, with longitudinal follow-up. The data were obtained in a study of blood T cell repertoires in COVID-19. Produced via immunoSEQ multiplex PCR; TCRdb's table is partial and in-frame only. Of approximately 300,000 clones in the sample, 70% to 90% are singletons; the top ten hold 0.87%. Sample: peripheral blood. The rearrangement joins TRBV14 to TRBJ2-7, with 7 bases identical to TRBD1. The source of this sequence is a human donor with COVID-19, enrolled during active disease. The donor label of this sample is uncertain. The CDR3 reads CASSHDSGGWDEQYF. CDR3 bases: TGTGCCAGCAGCCATGACTCAGGGGGATGGGACGAGCAGTACTTC.